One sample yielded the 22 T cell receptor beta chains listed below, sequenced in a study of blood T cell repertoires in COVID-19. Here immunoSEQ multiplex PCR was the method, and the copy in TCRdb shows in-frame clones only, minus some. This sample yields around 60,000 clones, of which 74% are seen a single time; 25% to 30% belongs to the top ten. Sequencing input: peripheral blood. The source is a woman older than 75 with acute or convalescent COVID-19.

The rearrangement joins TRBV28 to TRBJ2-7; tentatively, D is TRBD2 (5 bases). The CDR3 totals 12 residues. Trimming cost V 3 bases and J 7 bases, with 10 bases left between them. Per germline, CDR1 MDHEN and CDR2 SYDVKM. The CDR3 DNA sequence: TGTGCCAGCAGTTTTCGGGGTGGGGAGCAGTACTTC. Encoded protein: CASSFRGGEQYF.

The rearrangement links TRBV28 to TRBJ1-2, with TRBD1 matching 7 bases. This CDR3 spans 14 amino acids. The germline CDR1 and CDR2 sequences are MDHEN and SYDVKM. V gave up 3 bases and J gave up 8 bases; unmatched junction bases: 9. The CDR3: CASSFPGGQEGYTF. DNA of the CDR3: TGTGCCAGCAGTTTCCCAGGGGGGCAAGAAGGCTACACCTTC.

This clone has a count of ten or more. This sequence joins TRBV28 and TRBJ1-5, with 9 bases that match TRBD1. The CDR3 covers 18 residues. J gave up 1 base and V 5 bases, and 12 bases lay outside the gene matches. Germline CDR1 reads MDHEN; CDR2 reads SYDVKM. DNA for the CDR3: TGTGCCAGCAGTATCCCCACAGGGACAGGGAAAAGCAATCAGCCCCAGCATTTT. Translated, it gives CASSIPTGTGKSNQPQHF.

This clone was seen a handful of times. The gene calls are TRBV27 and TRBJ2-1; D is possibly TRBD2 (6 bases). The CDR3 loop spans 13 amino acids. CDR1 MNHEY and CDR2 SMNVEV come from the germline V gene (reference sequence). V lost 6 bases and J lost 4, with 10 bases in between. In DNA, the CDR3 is TGTGCCAGCAGCCAGGGACTTTACAATGAGCAGTTCTTC. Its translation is CASSQGLYNEQFF.

CDR3 in DNA: TGTGCCAGCAGTTACGGGCAGGGCGGCGAGGGCTACACCTTC. Its protein is CASSYGQGGEGYTF. The genes are TRBV6-5 and TRBJ1-2; D is possibly TRBD1 (5 bases). With 2 bases removed from V and 8 bases from J, the gap between germline ends came to 15 bases. There are 14 residues in the CDR3. Germline V gives CDR1 MNHEY, CDR2 SVGAGI.

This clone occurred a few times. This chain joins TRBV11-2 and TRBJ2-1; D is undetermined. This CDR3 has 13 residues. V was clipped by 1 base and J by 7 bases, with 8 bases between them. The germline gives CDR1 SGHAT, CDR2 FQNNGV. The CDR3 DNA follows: TGTGCCAGCAGCTTAGCAGCGACGAATGAGCAGTTCTTC. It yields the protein CASSLAATNEQFF.

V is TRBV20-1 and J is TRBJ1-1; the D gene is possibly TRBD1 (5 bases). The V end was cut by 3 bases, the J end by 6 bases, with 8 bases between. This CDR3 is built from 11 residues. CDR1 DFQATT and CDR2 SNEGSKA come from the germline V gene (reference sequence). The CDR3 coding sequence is TGCAGTGCTAGCGGGGGACCTGAAGCTTTCTTT. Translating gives CSASGGPEAFF.

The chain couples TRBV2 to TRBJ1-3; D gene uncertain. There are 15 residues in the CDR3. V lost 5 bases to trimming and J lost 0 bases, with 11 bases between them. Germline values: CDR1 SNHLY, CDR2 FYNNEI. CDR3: CASSKTVLSGNTIYF. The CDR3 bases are TGTGCCAGCAGTAAAACAGTCCTCTCTGGAAACACCATATATTTT.

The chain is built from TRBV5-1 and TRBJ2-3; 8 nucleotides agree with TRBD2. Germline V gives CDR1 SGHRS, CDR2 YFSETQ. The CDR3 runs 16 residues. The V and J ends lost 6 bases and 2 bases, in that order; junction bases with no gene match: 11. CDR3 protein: CASTREGGRYTDTQYF. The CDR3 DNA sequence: TGCGCCAGCACTCGGGAGGGGGGTCGATACACAGATACGCAGTATTTT.

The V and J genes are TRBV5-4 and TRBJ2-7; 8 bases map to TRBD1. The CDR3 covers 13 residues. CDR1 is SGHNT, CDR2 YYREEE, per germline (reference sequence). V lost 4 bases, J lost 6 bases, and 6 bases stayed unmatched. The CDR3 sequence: CASSLDRVGEQYF. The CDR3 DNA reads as TGTGCCAGCAGCCTGGACAGGGTAGGCGAGCAGTACTTC.

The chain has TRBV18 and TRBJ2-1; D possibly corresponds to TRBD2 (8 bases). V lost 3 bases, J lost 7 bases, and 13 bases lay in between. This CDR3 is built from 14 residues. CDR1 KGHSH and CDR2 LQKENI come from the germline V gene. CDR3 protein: CASSPREGANEQFF. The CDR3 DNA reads TGTGCCAGCTCACCCCGGGAGGGGGCGAATGAGCAGTTCTTC. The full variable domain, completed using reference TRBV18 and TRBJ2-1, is NAGVMQNPRHLVRRRGQEARLRCSPMKGHSHVYWYRQLPEEGLKFMVYLQKENIIDESGMPKERFSAEFPKEGPSILRIQQVVRGDSAAYFCASSPREGANEQFFGPGTRLTVL.

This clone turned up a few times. The chain's CDR3 is CASSSPQDNQPQHF. The CDR3, as DNA: TGTGCCAGCAGCTCCCCCCAGGATAATCAGCCCCAGCATTTT. V and J are TRBV7-2 and TRBJ1-5; D is uncertain. Trimming shortened V by 4 bases and J by 4 bases, and 11 bases separated the two germline ends. Germline lookup yields CDR1 SGHTA and CDR2 FQGNSA. The CDR3 consists of 14 residues.

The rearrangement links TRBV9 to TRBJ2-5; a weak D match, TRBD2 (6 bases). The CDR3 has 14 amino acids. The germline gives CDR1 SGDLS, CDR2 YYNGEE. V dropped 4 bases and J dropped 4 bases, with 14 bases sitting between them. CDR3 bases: TGTGCCAGCAGCCTCTCCGGGAGCCGAGAGACCCAGTACTTC. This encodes CASSLSGSRETQYF.

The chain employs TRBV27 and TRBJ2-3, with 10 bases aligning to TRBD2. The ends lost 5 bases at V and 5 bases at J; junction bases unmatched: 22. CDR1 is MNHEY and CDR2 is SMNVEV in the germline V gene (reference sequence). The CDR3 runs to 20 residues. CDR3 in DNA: TGTGCCAGCAGTCGACAGGGACCAACTAGCGGGGCATCCCACGGAGATACGCAGTATTTT. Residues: CASSRQGPTSGASHGDTQYF.

This chain's CDR3 is CASTPSVWGVTSYEQYF. CDR3 bases: TGTGCCAGCACACCCTCTGTTTGGGGGGTAACTTCCTACGAGCAGTACTTC. V usage is TRBV27 and J usage is TRBJ2-7; D might be TRBD2 (6 bases). CDR1 is MNHEY, CDR2 SMNVEV, per germline (reference sequence). This CDR3 spans 17 amino acids. The V end was cut by 7 bases, the J end by 1 base, with 23 bases between.

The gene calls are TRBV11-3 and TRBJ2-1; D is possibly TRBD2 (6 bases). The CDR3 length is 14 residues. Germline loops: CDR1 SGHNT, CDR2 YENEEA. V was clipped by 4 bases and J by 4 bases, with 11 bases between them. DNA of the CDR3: TGTGCCAGCAGCTCCCTCCGGGAGTACAATGAGCAGTTCTTC. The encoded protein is CASSSLREYNEQFF.

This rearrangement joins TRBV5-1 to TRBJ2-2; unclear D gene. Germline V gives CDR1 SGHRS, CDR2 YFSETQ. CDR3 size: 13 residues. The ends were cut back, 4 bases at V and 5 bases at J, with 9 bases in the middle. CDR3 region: CASSLEVTGELFF. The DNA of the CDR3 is TGCGCCAGCAGCCTCGAGGTAACCGGGGAGCTGTTTTTT.

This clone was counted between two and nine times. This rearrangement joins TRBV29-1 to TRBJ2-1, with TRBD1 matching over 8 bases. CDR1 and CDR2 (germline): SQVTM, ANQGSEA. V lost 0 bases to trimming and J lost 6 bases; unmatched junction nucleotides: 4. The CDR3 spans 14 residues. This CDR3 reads CSVEDNDRGNEQFF. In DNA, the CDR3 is TGCAGCGTTGAAGATAACGACAGGGGCAATGAGCAGTTCTTC.

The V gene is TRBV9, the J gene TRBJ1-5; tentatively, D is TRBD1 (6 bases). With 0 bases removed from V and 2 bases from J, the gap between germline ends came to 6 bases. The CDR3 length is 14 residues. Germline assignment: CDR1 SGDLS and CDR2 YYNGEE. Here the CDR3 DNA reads TGTGCCAGCAGCGTAGACAGGGGCAATCAGCCCCAGCATTTT. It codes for CASSVDRGNQPQHF.

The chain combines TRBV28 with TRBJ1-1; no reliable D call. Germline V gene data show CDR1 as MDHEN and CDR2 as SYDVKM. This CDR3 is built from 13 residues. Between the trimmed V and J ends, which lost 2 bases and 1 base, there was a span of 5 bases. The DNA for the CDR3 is TGTGCCAGCAGTTTAGGGCGGAACACTGAAGCTTTCTTT. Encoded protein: CASSLGRNTEAFF.

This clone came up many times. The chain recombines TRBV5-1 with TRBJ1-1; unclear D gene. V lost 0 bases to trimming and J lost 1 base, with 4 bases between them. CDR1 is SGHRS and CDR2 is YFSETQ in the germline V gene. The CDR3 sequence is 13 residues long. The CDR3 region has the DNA TGCGCCAGCAGCTTGGGGAGGAACACTGAAGCTTTCTTT. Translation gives CASSLGRNTEAFF.

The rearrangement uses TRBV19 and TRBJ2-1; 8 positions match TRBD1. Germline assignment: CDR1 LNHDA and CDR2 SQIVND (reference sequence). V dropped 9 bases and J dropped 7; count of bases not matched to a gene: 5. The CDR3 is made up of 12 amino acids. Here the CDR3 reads CASDRGGNEQFF. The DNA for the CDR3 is TGTGCCAGCGACAGGGGTGGAAATGAGCAGTTCTTC.